One sample yielded the 15 T cell receptor beta chains listed below, sequenced in a study of blood T cells in healthy people across ages. Alongside a J-beta primer mix, a sample-barcoded 5' primer served in a second PCR lasting about 7 to 11 cycles. TCRdb re-called the 5' RACE reads with MiXCR, one entry per CDR3 protein. The data hold 800,000 or so distinct CDR3 sequences, with about 62% observed a single time. The sample consisted of blood. Receptors originate from a man between 25 and 39 years old in good health.

V gene TRBV20-1 combines with J gene TRBJ2-7; no clear D gene. Germline CDR1 and CDR2: DFQATT and SNEGSKA (reference sequence). V shed 3 bases and J shed 3 bases, with 18 bases lying between them. The CDR3 length is 15 residues. CDR3 sequence: CSASDPQSTHYEQYF. In DNA form, the CDR3 reads TGCAGTGCTAGCGACCCACAAAGTACTCACTACGAGCAGTACTTC.

The rearrangement joins TRBV5-1 to TRBJ2-6; tentatively, D is TRBD1 (5 bases). Germline assignment: CDR1 SGHRS and CDR2 YFSETQ. There are 16 residues in the CDR3. Trimming shortened V by 4 bases and J by 0 bases, and 11 bases separated the two germline ends. CDR3 sequence: CASSLETASGANVLTF. CDR3 DNA sequence: TGCGCCAGCAGCCTCGAGACAGCCTCTGGGGCCAACGTCCTGACTTTC.

The chain employs TRBV5-5 and TRBJ2-7, with TRBD1 matching over 8 bases. The J segment lost 6 bases and the V segment lost 4 bases, leaving 12 bases of the junction unmatched. CDR1 is SGHKS, CDR2 YYEKEE, per germline (reference sequence). The CDR3 is 15 residues long. The CDR3 protein is CASSRHGQGSAEQYF. The CDR3 coding sequence is TGTGCCAGCAGCCGGCACGGACAGGGTTCGGCCGAGCAGTACTTC.

The rearrangement joins TRBV10-3 to TRBJ2-3, with 13 bases aligning to TRBD2. The CDR3 is made up of 17 amino acids. Germline trimming cut 2 bases from V and 1 base from J; bases unmatched to any gene: 3. CDR1 is ENHRY, CDR2 SYGVKD, per germline. The CDR3 DNA is TGTGCCATCAGTGAGCAAGGACTAGCGGGGGGCACAGATACGCAGTATTTT. Translating gives CAISEQGLAGGTDTQYF.

This clonotype was seen only a few times. V gene TRBV6-1 combines with J gene TRBJ2-1, with D possibly TRBD1 on 6 matching bases. CDR3 length: 18 residues. Germline V lookup: CDR1 MNHNS, CDR2 SASEGT. V dropped 5 bases and J dropped 0 bases, with 20 bases sitting between them. The DNA of the CDR3 is TGTGCCAGCAGTCCAGTCAGAGGGGGTCGGGGCTCCTACAATGAGCAGTTCTTC. Protein: CASSPVRGGRGSYNEQFF.

In this sample, this clonotype turned up a few times. The rearrangement links TRBV12-3 or TRBV12-4 to TRBJ1-6, with a possible D match to TRBD1 (5 bases). V was cut by 2 bases and J by 7 bases, with 12 bases left in between. The CDR3 contains 15 residues. CDR3 sequence (DNA): TGTGCCAGCAGTTTAACGGGGGTTGGAAATTCACCCCTCCACTTT. Translation: CASSLTGVGNSPLHF.

The V call is TRBV30, the J call TRBJ2-1, with a weak D call TRBD2 (5 bases). The CDR3 is made up of 15 amino acids. Germline V gene data show CDR1 as GTSNPN and CDR2 as SVGIG (reference sequence). The ends were cut back, 2 bases at V and 4 bases at J, with 15 bases in the middle. The CDR3 region is CAWSRLRRAYNEQFF. DNA for the CDR3: TGTGCCTGGAGTAGGTTGAGGCGGGCATACAATGAGCAGTTCTTC.

The count of this clonotype is one. This chain uses TRBV27 with TRBJ1-1; 11 nucleotides align to TRBD1. CDR3 size: 14 residues. Trimming cost V 4 bases and J 5 bases; bases outside gene matches: 3. Per germline, CDR1 MNHEY and CDR2 SMNVEV (reference sequence). In DNA, the CDR3 is TGTGCCAGCAGTTGGGACAGGGGGAGGACTGAAGCTTTCTTT. Its translation is CASSWDRGRTEAFF.

V and J are TRBV5-1 and TRBJ2-1; D unresolved. Germline CDR1 reads SGHRS; CDR2 reads YFSETQ. Trimming took 0 bases from V and 10 from J, leaving 20 bases between them. This CDR3 is 16 amino acids long. CDR3 sequence: CASSLGGQTFSDEQFF. The CDR3 region has the DNA TGCGCCAGCAGCTTGGGTGGGCAGACTTTCAGCGACGAGCAGTTCTTC. The variable domain in full, completed from reference TRBV5-1 and TRBJ2-1, reads KAGVTQTPRYLIKTRGQQVTLSCSPISGHRSVSWYQQTPGQGLQFLFEYFSETQRNKGNFPGRFSGRQFSNSRSEMNVSTLELGDSALYLCASSLGGQTFSDEQFFGPGTRLTVL.

The chain is built from TRBV12-3 or TRBV12-4 and TRBJ2-7; 7 bases agree with TRBD1. CDR3 length equals 16 residues. V was clipped by 5 bases and J by 0 bases; unmatched bases: 10. The CDR3 sequence: CASSPATGSPSYEQYF. CDR3 in DNA: TGTGCCAGCAGTCCAGCGACAGGGTCCCCCTCCTACGAGCAGTACTTC.

The chain is built from TRBV4-1 and TRBJ1-2; TRBD1 aligns across 10 bases. The V gene end was trimmed by 0 bases and the J gene end by 4 bases; junction bases not matched to a gene: 8. This CDR3 has 17 amino acids. The germline CDR1 and CDR2 sequences are MGHRA and YSYEKL. The CDR3 DNA is TGCGCCAGCAGCCAAGAGGCCGGGACAGGGGACTTCTATGGCTACACCTTC. It specifies CASSQEAGTGDFYGYTF.

This clonotype appeared a few times. The genes are TRBV10-3 and TRBJ2-5; D call uncertain. The CDR3 runs to 13 residues. Germline-derived CDR1 and CDR2 are ENHRY and SYGVKD. Between the trimmed V and J ends, which lost 6 bases and 4 bases, there was a span of 12 bases. The CDR3 here is CAISLISGETQYF. DNA for the CDR3: TGTGCCATCAGCCTTATTTCGGGAGAGACCCAGTACTTC.

This sequence joins TRBV7-2 and TRBJ1-3; D is unresolved. Germline values: CDR1 SGHTA, CDR2 FQGNSA. Trimming stripped 2 bases from V and 0 bases from J, with 14 bases between. The length of the CDR3 is 17 residues. This chain's CDR3 is CASSLSPPGLSGNTIYF. The CDR3 coding sequence is TGTGCCAGCAGCTTATCCCCGCCAGGCCTCTCTGGAAACACCATATATTTT.

The rearrangement joins TRBV27 to TRBJ2-2; 7 bases map to TRBD1. The germline V gene has CDR1 MNHEY and CDR2 SMNVEV (reference sequence). The CDR3 covers 14 residues. V was clipped by 0 bases and J by 13 bases; unmatched bases: 8. In DNA, the CDR3 is TGTGCCAGCAGTTTATCGGCAGGGGGAAGGGGGCTGTTTTTT. Its protein product is CASSLSAGGRGLFF.

This rearrangement joins TRBV5-1 to TRBJ2-3; TRBD2 might be the D (6 bases). Trimming pared 1 base from V and 8 bases from J, leaving 17 bases between. The CDR3 is 15 residues long. From germline, CDR1 is SGHRS and CDR2 YFSETQ. The CDR3 is CASSLTPGSAGTQYF. CDR3 coding DNA: TGCGCCAGCAGCTTGACCCCCGGGAGCGCAGGTACGCAGTATTTT. Supplemented by reference TRBV5-1 and TRBJ2-3, the full variable domain reads KAGVTQTPRYLIKTRGQQVTLSCSPISGHRSVSWYQQTPGQGLQFLFEYFSETQRNKGNFPGRFSGRQFSNSRSEMNVSTLELGDSALYLCASSLTPGSAGTQYFGPGTRLTVL.